This T cell receptor (beta chain) is drawn from a study of cytomegalovirus exposure and HLA in healthy donors. Study-wide points: Analyzed later, association rates of TCRs varied across HLA loci, with DRB1 most and HLA-C fewest. A previous analysis found most TCR beta V segments productive roughly 87% or roughly 30% of the time. The study labeled 150 to 200 TCR beta chains cytomegalovirus-associated.

Amplification used 60 Vbeta primers and 13 Jbeta primers. The data were produced by immunoSEQ multiplex PCR, yet TCRdb's version contains in-frame clones alone and is incomplete. The table records about 120,000 clones, about 70% of them present only once. Each donor was nominally healthy when sampled (though unrecorded immune exposures were likely). V lost 2 bases and J lost 1; bases outside the gene matches: 4. CDR3 length equals 14 residues. Germline V gene sequence: CDR1 SQVTM, CDR2 ANQGSEA. With respect to this clone: Its antigen is undetermined.

The chain couples TRBV29-1 to TRBJ2-7, with 8 positions matching TRBD1. The sample comprised PBMCs. The clonotype comes from a woman aged 25-40 years in good health and CMV-seronegative. The CDR3 loop reads CSVEFRDRSYEQYF. The CDR3, as DNA: TGCAGCGTTGAATTCCGGGACAGGTCCTACGAGCAGTACTTC.